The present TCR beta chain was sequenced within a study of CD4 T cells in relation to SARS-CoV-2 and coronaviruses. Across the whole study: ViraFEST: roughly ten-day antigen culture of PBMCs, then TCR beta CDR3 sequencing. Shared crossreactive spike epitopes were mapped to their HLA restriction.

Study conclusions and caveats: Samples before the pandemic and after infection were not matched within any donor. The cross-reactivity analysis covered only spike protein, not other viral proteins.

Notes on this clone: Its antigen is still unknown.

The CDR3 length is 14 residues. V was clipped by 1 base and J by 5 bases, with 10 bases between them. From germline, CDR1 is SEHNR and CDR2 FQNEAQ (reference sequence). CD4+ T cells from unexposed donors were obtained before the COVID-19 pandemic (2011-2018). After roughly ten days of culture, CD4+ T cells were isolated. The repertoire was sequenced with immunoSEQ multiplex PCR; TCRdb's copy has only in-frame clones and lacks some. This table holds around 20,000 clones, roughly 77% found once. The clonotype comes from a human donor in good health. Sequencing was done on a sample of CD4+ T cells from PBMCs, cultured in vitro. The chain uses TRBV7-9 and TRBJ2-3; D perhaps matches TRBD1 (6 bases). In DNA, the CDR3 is TGTGCCAGCAGCTTAGACGCAGGGGAAGATACGCAGTATTTT. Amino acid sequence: CASSLDAGEDTQYF.